These T cell receptor beta chains were read from a single sample in a study of OX40 agonist ivuxolimab in advanced cancers. Generated by immunoSEQ multiplex PCR, the TCRdb table keeps only in-frame clones and is missing some. This sample has fewer than 55,000 clones, with about nine tenths found just once. The sequencing used CD4+ or CD8+ T cells sorted from blood, collected in a trial of the OX40 agonist ivuxolimab. These receptors were obtained from an adult with an advanced solid tumor such as melanoma, head and neck, liver or kidney cancer. Both conserved end residues are part of each CDR3. A D gene is named only where the DNA matches it firmly. The size field is filled for only some rows; it gives once, few, many or a size class.

TRBJ1-2	TRBV10-2	TRBD1	-	CASSSGDSYHSYTF	TGCGCCAGCAGCTCCGGGGACAGTTATCATAGCTACACCTTC
TRBJ2-7	TRBV27	-	-	CASSLSISRGGNEQYF	TGTGCCAGCAGTTTATCGATCAGTCGAGGGGGGAACGAGCAGTACTTC
TRBJ2-1	TRBV9	-	-	CASSVAAGTWNEQFF	TGTGCCAGCAGCGTAGCGGCGGGGACCTGGAATGAGCAGTTCTTC
TRBJ1-5	TRBV18	TRBD1	-	CASSEGQYNQPQHF	TGTGCCAGCTCCGAGGGACAGTACAATCAGCCCCAGCATTTT
TRBJ1-2	TRBV5-1	TRBD1	-	CASSGGTGGIFTGYTF	TGCGCCAGCTCCGGCGGCACAGGGGGCATTTTTACGGGCTACACCTTC
TRBJ1-5	TRBV15	-	-	CATSRGARGYGNQPQHF	TGTGCCACCAGCAGAGGGGCACGGGGATATGGGAATCAGCCCCAGCATTTT
TRBJ2-5	TRBV18	-	-	CASSLRETQYF	TGTGCCAGCTCACTACGAGAGACCCAGTACTTC
TRBJ1-2	TRBV7-9	TRBD1	-	CASTPGGRANYGYTF	TGTGCCAGCACTCCAGGGGGCCGAGCTAACTATGGCTACACCTTC
TRBJ2-1	TRBV27	-	-	CASSLLGGQGAFNEQFF	TGTGCCAGCAGCCTCCTGGGAGGGCAGGGGGCTTTCAATGAGCAGTTCTTC
TRBJ1-2	TRBV2	-	-	CASSGGSPNYGYTF	TGTGCCAGCAGTGGAGGGAGCCCTAACTATGGCTACACCTTC
TRBJ1-5	TRBV30	-	-	CAWSVAGYNQPQHF	TGTGCCTGGAGTGTGGCGGGGTATAATCAGCCCCAGCATTTT
TRBJ1-1	TRBV27	TRBD1	once	CATWDRNELDAFF	TGTGCCACCTGGGACAGAAACGAGCTTGACGCTTTCTTT
TRBJ2-1	TRBV27	TRBD1	-	CASARQGGNEQFF	TGTGCCAGCGCGCGACAGGGGGGCAATGAGCAGTTCTTC
TRBJ1-1	TRBV7-9	TRBD1	-	CASSKGQVNTEAFF	TGTGCCAGCAGCAAGGGACAGGTGAACACTGAAGCTTTCTTT
TRBJ2-2	TRBV18	-	-	CASSPRGNTGELFF	TGTGCCAGCTCACCAAGGGGGAACACCGGGGAGCTGTTTTTT
TRBJ2-2	TRBV6-5	-	-	CASSGDGELFF	TGTGCCAGCAGTGGTGACGGGGAGCTGTTTTTT
TRBJ2-2	TRBV6-5	-	-	CASSFRGEYTGELFF	TGTGCCAGCAGTTTTCGGGGAGAGTACACCGGGGAGCTGTTTTTT
TRBJ2-2	TRBV19	-	once	CASSRGRVGTGELFF	TGTGCCAGTAGTCGGGGCAGGGTGGGCACCGGGGAGCTGTTTTTT
TRBJ2-2	TRBV2	TRBD1	-	CASNLAGGPGELFF	TGTGCCAGCAACTTGGCAGGGGGCCCCGGGGAGCTGTTTTTT
TRBJ1-3	TRBV6-5	TRBD1	-	CASRRTGGTIYF	TGTGCCAGCAGACGAACAGGGGGCACCATATATTTT
TRBJ2-7	TRBV27	-	-	CASSPRDFKYEQYF	TGTGCCAGCAGTCCCCGGGACTTCAAATACGAGCAGTACTTC
TRBJ2-1	TRBV6-6	-	-	CASSPLLRNSYNEQFF	TGTGCCAGCAGTCCGCTACTCCGGAATAGCTACAATGAGCAGTTCTTC
TRBJ1-1	TRBV29-1	TRBD1	-	CSVAGTGGPYTEAFF	TGCAGCGTCGCCGGGACAGGGGGCCCTTACACTGAAGCTTTCTTT
TRBJ1-2	TRBV6-1	-	-	CASSEQGPPYGYTF	TGTGCCAGCAGTGAACAGGGACCTCCTTATGGCTACACCTTC